This TCR beta chain was recorded in a study of shared clonotypes between healthy human individuals. J was trimmed by 1 base and V by 6 bases; bases with no gene match: 20. Germline V gene sequence: CDR1 LGHNT, CDR2 FRNRAP. This CDR3 contains 19 residues. A word on this clone: Its antigen is currently unknown.

The repertoire was sequenced with immunoSEQ multiplex PCR; TCRdb's copy has only in-frame clones and lacks some. Of fewer than 1.6 million clones in the sample, approximately 98.5% were seen once. Study-wide results and caveats: Rarefaction curves obtained for sorted subsets showed sequencing incomplete despite large depth.

The V gene is TRBV12-5, the J gene TRBJ1-1, with 7 bases that match TRBD1. The specimen was naive CD4+ T cells sorted from blood. The subset here: CD45RA+ positively selected. This TCR was sampled from a man aged 25-45 years in good health. DNA for the CDR3: TGTGCTAGTGGGCGCGGATGGACAGGCCGGGGATATGCGAACACTGAAGCTTTCTTT. It encodes CASGRGWTGRGYANTEAFF.